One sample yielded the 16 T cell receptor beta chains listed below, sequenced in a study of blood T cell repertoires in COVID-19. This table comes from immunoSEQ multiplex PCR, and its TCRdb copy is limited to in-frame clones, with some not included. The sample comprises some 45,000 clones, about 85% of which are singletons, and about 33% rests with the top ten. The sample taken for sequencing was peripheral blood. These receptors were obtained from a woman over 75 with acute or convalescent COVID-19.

For the CDR3, the DNA is TGTGCCAGCAGCCAAGATTACTGGGCGGGAAAAAGGATCGGTGAGCAGTTCTTC. Protein sequence: CASSQDYWAGKRIGEQFF. The V and J genes are TRBV14 and TRBJ2-1, with a tentative D call TRBD2 (6 bases). The CDR3 sequence is 18 residues long. Germline values: CDR1 SGHDN, CDR2 FVKESK. Trimming took off 0 bases at V and 9 bases at J, with 24 bases between the two ends.

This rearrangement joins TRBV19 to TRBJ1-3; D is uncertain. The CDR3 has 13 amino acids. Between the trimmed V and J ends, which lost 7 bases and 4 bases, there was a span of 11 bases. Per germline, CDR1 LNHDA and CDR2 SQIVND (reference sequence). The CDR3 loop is CASTVQRGNTIYF. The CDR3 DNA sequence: TGTGCCAGTACAGTCCAGAGGGGAAACACCATATATTTT.

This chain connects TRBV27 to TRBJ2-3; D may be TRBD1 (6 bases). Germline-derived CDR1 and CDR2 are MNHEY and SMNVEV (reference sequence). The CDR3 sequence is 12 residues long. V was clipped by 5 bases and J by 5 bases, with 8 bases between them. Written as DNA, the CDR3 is TGTGCCAGCAGTCTACAGGGAGATACGCAGTATTTT. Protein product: CASSLQGDTQYF.

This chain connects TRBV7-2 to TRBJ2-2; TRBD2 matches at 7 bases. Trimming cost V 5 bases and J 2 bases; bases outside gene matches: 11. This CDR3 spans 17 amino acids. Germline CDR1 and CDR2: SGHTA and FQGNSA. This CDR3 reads CASSLSAGAANTGELFF. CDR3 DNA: TGTGCCAGCAGCCTCTCGGCGGGAGCCGCAAACACCGGGGAGCTGTTTTTT. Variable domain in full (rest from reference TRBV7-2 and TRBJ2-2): GAGVSQSPSNKVTEKGKDVELRCDPISGHTALYWYRQSLGQGLEFLIYFQGNSAPDKSGLPSDRFSAERTGGSVSTLTIQRTQQEDSAVYLCASSLSAGAANTGELFFGEGSRLTVL.

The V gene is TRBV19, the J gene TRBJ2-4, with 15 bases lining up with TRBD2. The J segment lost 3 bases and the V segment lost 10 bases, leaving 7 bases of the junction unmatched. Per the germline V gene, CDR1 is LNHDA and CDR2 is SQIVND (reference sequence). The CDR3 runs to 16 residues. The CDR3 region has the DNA TGTGCCACCGGGGGACTAGCGGGAGGCCTCAAAAACATTCAGTACTTC. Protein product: CATGGLAGGLKNIQYF.

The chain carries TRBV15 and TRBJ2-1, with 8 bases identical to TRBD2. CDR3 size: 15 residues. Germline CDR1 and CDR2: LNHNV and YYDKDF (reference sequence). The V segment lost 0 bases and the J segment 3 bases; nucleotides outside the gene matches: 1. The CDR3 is CATSRDSGNYNEQFF. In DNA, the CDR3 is TGTGCCACCAGCAGAGATAGCGGGAACTACAATGAGCAGTTCTTC.

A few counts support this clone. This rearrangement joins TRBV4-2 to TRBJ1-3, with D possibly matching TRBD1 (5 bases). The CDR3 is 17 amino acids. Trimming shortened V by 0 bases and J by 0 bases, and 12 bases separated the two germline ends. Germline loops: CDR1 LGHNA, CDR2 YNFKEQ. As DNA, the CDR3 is TGTGCCAGCAGCCAAGATGACGGGGGAGGCTCTGGAAACACCATATATTTT. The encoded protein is CASSQDDGGGSGNTIYF.

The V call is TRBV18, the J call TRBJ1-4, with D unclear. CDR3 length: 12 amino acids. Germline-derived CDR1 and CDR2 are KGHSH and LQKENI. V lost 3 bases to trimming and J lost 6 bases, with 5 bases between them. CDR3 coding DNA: TGTGCCAGCTCACCCCCGGATGAAAAACTGTTTTTT. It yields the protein CASSPPDEKLFF.

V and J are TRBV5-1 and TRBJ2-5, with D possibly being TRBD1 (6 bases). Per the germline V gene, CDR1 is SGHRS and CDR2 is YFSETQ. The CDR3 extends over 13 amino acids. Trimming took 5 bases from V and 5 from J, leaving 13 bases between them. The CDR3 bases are TGCGCCAGCAGTATGGGGGCGTTTGAGACCCAGTACTTC. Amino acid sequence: CASSMGAFETQYF. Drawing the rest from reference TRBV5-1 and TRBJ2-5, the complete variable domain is KAGVTQTPRYLIKTRGQQVTLSCSPISGHRSVSWYQQTPGQGLQFLFEYFSETQRNKGNFPGRFSGRQFSNSRSEMNVSTLELGDSALYLCASSMGAFETQYFGPGTRLLVL.

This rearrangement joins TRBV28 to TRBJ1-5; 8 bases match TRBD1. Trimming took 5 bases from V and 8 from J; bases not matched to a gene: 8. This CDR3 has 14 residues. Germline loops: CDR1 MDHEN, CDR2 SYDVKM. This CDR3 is CASSPPRGLEPQHF. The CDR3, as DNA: TGTGCCAGCAGTCCCCCCAGGGGGCTGGAGCCCCAGCATTTT. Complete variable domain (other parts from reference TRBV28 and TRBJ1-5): DVKVTQSSRYLVKRTGEKVFLECVQDMDHENMFWYRQDPGLGLRLIYFSYDVKMKEKGDIPEGYSVSREKKERFSLILESASTNQTSMYLCASSPPRGLEPQHFGDGTRLSIL.

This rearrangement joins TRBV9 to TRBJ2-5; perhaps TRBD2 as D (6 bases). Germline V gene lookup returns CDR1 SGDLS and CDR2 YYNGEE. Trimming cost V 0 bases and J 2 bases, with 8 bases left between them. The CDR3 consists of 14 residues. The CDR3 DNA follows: TGTGCCAGCAGCGTAGGGGGGGTACAAGAGACCCAGTACTTC. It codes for CASSVGGVQETQYF.

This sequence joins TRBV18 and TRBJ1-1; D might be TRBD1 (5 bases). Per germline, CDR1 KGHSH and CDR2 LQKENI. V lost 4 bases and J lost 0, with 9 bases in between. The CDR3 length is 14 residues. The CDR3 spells CASSQDTLNTEAFF. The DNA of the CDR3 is TGTGCCAGCTCACAGGACACACTGAACACTGAAGCTTTCTTT.

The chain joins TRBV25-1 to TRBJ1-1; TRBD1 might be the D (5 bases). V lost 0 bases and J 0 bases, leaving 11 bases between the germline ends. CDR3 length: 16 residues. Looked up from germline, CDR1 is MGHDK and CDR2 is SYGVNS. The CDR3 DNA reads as TGTGCCAGCAGTGAATACGACAGTTTAATGAACACTGAAGCTTTCTTT. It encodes CASSEYDSLMNTEAFF.

CDR3 sequence: CASSADRVANYGYTF. CDR3 nucleotide sequence: TGTGCCAGCAGCGCCGACAGGGTAGCTAACTATGGCTACACCTTC. This chain links TRBV11-2 with TRBJ1-2; 7 positions agree with TRBD1. V gave up 5 bases and J gave up 0 bases; unmatched junction bases: 6. CDR3 size: 15 residues. Germline CDR1 and CDR2: SGHAT and FQNNGV.

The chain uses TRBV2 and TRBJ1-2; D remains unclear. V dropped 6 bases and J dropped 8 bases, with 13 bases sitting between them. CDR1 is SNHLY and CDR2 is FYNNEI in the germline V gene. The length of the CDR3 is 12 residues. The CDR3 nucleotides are TGTGCCAGCAGGGACCCTACGGGAGGCTACACCTTC. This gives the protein CASRDPTGGYTF.

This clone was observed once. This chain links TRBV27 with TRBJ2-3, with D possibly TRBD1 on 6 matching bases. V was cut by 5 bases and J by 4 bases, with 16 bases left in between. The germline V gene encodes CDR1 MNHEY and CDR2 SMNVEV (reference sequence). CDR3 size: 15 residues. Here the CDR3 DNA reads TGTGCCAGCAGTCCCCGTTACGAGGGGGCAGATACGCAGTATTTT. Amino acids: CASSPRYEGADTQYF.